The table lists the clone carrying this T cell receptor (beta chain) with many counts. This entry comes from a study of regulatory T cells in long-lasting Graves disease. The sample's time point: newly diagnosed GD, antithyroid drugs for less than 3 months. The TCR library was made from RNA extracted from PBMCs. Staff took roughly 8.8 milliliters of peripheral blood and put it into EDTA tubes. TCR beta libraries were built with iRepertoire HTBI primers and Arm-PCR of CDR3 regions. TCRdb analysed the multiplex PCR reads with MiXCR anew, one entry per CDR3 protein. The table includes more than 300,000 distinct CDR3 sequences, about 10% detected once. Another study also made use of these data, one on T cells in Graves' hyperthyroidism and ophthalmopathy. From that report: Exclusion followed for patients with uncontrolled infection, other autoimmune disease, pregnancy or lactation. Orbital computed tomography, thyroid ultrasound, serum thyroxine and TRAb, and clinical symptoms together informed the diagnoses.

Sample: peripheral blood mononuclear cells (PBMCs), taken at new diagnosis, from a patient treated with antithyroid drugs. The clonotype comes from a woman younger than 35 with Graves disease.

CDR3 in amino acids: CASSFPGGEQFF. The CDR3 DNA reads TGTGCCAGCAGTTTCCCTGGGGGTGAGCAGTTCTTC. The chain joins TRBV27 to TRBJ2-1; D may be TRBD1 or TRBD2 (5 bases each). V lost 3 bases to trimming and J lost 9 bases, with 9 bases between them. The germline CDR1 and CDR2 sequences are MNHEY and SMNVEV (reference sequence). This CDR3 is built from 12 residues.